Each of the 18 T cell receptor beta chains below was sequenced from the same sample in a study of T cells in Graves' hyperthyroidism and ophthalmopathy. RNA transcripts gave rise to amplified TCR beta CDR3 regions. Researchers ran a first-round RT-PCR on the TCR CDR3 using the HTBI primer set. TCRdb re-called the multiplex PCR reads through MiXCR, storing one row per CDR3 protein. The table lists 360,000 or so distinct CDR3 sequences, approximately 20% of them singletons. Specimen: blood. Receptor source: a woman aged 18-30 years with Graves' hyperthyroidism.

A few counts support this clonotype. The chain couples TRBV12-3 or TRBV12-4 to TRBJ2-1, with 7 positions matching TRBD2. Germline trimming cut 10 bases from V and 2 bases from J; bases unmatched to any gene: 5. The CDR3 runs to 13 residues. CDR3 loop: CATLGRAYNEQFF. CDR3 in DNA: TGTGCCACCCTAGGGAGGGCCTACAATGAGCAGTTCTTC.

This clonotype was counted a few times. This chain links TRBV4-1 with TRBJ1-5, with D hard to call. V lost 0 bases, J lost 0 bases, and 12 bases lay in between. CDR3 size: 17 residues. The germline gives CDR1 MGHRA, CDR2 YSYEKL. The CDR3 DNA follows: TGCGCCAGCAGCCAAGATTTGAGAGTTTATAGCAATCAGCCCCAGCATTTT. Protein product: CASSQDLRVYSNQPQHF.

The table lists this clonotype with many counts. V is TRBV12-3 or TRBV12-4 and J is TRBJ1-5; TRBD1 agrees at 10 bases. V shed 9 bases, J shed 7 bases, and the junction held 6 bases outside the gene matches. This CDR3 has 13 residues. The CDR3 DNA reads as TGTGCCAGTGGACAGGGGGTAGGACAGCCCCAGCATTTT. It yields the protein CASGQGVGQPQHF.

This clonotype was seen many times. The chain's CDR3 is CASSQGDGQPQHF. The CDR3 DNA sequence: TGTGCCAGCAGCCAAGGGGATGGGCAGCCCCAGCATTTT. This chain uses TRBV3-1 with TRBJ1-5; D unclear. V was trimmed by 1 base and J by 7 bases, leaving 8 bases between them. The germline CDR1 and CDR2 sequences are LGHDT and YNNKEL (reference sequence). CDR3 size: 13 residues.

The chain has TRBV6-5 and TRBJ1-1; tentatively, D is TRBD1 (6 bases). Trimming removed 2 bases at V and 4 bases at J, with 17 bases between. This CDR3 spans 16 amino acids. The V gene's germline CDR1 is MNHEY and CDR2 SVGAGI. The CDR3 nucleotides are TGTGCCAGCAGTTACGGCGGTACAGGGTGGGGCACTGAAGCTTTCTTT. Protein sequence: CASSYGGTGWGTEAFF.

This clonotype was counted at least ten times. The chain couples TRBV6-5 to TRBJ1-5; D is unclear. The CDR3 loop spans 13 amino acids. V lost 2 bases and J lost 7, with 9 bases in between. Germline values: CDR1 MNHEY, CDR2 SVGAGI. The chain's CDR3 is CASSYVGGQPQHF. CDR3 nucleotide sequence: TGTGCCAGCAGTTACGTGGGTGGCCAGCCCCAGCATTTT.

Many counts were recorded for this clonotype. The gene calls are TRBV12-3 or TRBV12-4 and TRBJ1-5; D unclear. The V and J ends lost 3 bases and 4 bases respectively, with 7 bases between them. The CDR3 runs 13 residues. CDR3 coding DNA: TGTGCCAGCAGTTTTTTAGAAAATCAGCCCCAGCATTTT. It translates to CASSFLENQPQHF.

The J gene is TRBJ2-7, the V gene TRBV6-1; TRBD2 matches 15 bases. The CDR3 loop spans 17 amino acids. V was pared by 6 bases and J by 2 bases, with 8 bases of the junction left unmatched. Germline values: CDR1 MNHNS, CDR2 SASEGT. The DNA of the CDR3 is TGTGCCAGCAGATCCGGGACTAGCGGGGGGTCAACCTACGAGCAGTACTTC. Its translation is CASRSGTSGGSTYEQYF.

This clonotype was detected many times. V gene TRBV6-1 combines with J gene TRBJ1-2; D might be TRBD1 (5 bases). V lost 10 bases and J lost 6, with 21 bases in between. The CDR3 runs to 14 residues. Germline CDR1 is MNHNS and CDR2 is SASEGT. CDR3 sequence (DNA): TGTGCCACCTCCCGACAGCCGCGGCTCGATGGCTACACCTTC. Its translation: CATSRQPRLDGYTF.

This clonotype was recorded many times. The chain is built from TRBV2 and TRBJ2-7; 7 nucleotides line up with TRBD2. CDR1 and CDR2 (germline): SNHLY, FYNNEI. The CDR3 sequence is 15 residues long. V shed 3 bases and J 4 bases; nucleotides not matched to a gene: 9. In DNA, the CDR3 is TGTGCCAGCAGTGAGACGGGGAGGGAATCTTACGAGCAGTACTTC. This encodes CASSETGRESYEQYF.

This clonotype was detected ten times or more. The chain joins TRBV7-2 to TRBJ1-1; TRBD1 agrees at 7 bases. V dropped 8 bases and J dropped 0; count of bases not matched to a gene: 3. This CDR3 is built from 13 residues. The germline V gene encodes CDR1 SGHTA and CDR2 FQGNSA. Here the CDR3 reads CASGDSLNTEAFF. CDR3 in DNA: TGTGCCAGCGGGGACAGTCTGAACACTGAAGCTTTCTTT. The whole variable domain, filled in from reference TRBV7-2 and TRBJ1-1, reads GAGVSQSPSNKVTEKGKDVELRCDPISGHTALYWYRQSLGQGLEFLIYFQGNSAPDKSGLPSDRFSAERTGGSVSTLTIQRTQQEDSAVYLCASGDSLNTEAFFGQGTRLTVV.

The table lists this clonotype with many counts. The V and J genes are TRBV6-1 and TRBJ1-2; D not certain. Germline CDR1 and CDR2: MNHNS and SASEGT. This CDR3 comprises 14 residues. Trimming took 0 bases from V and 0 from J, leaving 5 bases between them. The CDR3 DNA follows: TGTGCCAGCAGTGAAGCCATAGCTAACTATGGCTACACCTTC. This codes for CASSEAIANYGYTF.

This clonotype was counted at least ten times. The rearrangement joins TRBV20-1 to TRBJ1-1; no clear D. V gave up 1 base and J gave up 8 bases, with 14 bases separating them. Germline CDR1 reads DFQATT; CDR2 reads SNEGSKA (reference sequence). The CDR3 length is 13 residues. The CDR3 DNA reads as TGCAGTGCTAGAGTTGAAACCCCGATCGAAGCTTTCTTT. It yields the protein CSARVETPIEAFF.

This clonotype has ten or more counts. The rearrangement joins TRBV27 to TRBJ1-1; a weak D match, TRBD1 (6 bases). Trimming took off 3 bases at V and 1 base at J, with 15 bases between the two ends. CDR1 and CDR2 from the germline V gene are MNHEY and SMNVEV (reference sequence). CDR3 size: 16 residues. The CDR3 coding sequence is TGTGCCAGCAGTTTCCAACCCGGGACACCGAACACTGAAGCTTTCTTT. Residues: CASSFQPGTPNTEAFF.

The V and J genes are TRBV12-3 or TRBV12-4 and TRBJ1-2; D is perhaps TRBD1 (5 bases). V lost 4 bases, J lost 5 bases, and 14 bases lay in between. The CDR3 is made up of 14 amino acids. The chain's CDR3 is CASSSGTEIYGYTF. DNA for the CDR3: TGTGCCAGCAGTTCCGGGACGGAGATTTATGGCTACACCTTC.

The gene calls are TRBV7-4 and TRBJ1-6, with D tentatively TRBD1 (5 bases). V shed 0 bases and J shed 7 bases, with 10 bases lying between them. Germline-derived CDR1 and CDR2 are SGHVT and SQSDAQ. The CDR3 is made up of 15 amino acids. The CDR3 sequence: CASSLARTGNSPLHF. The DNA for the CDR3 is TGTGCCAGCAGCTTAGCGCGTACAGGCAATTCACCCCTCCACTTT.

Many counts were recorded for this clonotype. The genes are TRBV6-1 and TRBJ1-2; perhaps TRBD1 as D (6 bases). V was clipped by 4 bases and J by 8 bases, with 17 bases between them. The CDR3 covers 14 residues. Germline CDR1 is MNHNS and CDR2 is SASEGT. The CDR3 region is CASSGDQGYYGYTF. DNA for the CDR3: TGTGCCAGCAGTGGCGACCAGGGGTATTACGGCTACACCTTC.

The chain employs TRBV12-3 or TRBV12-4 and TRBJ1-5; D unclear. Deletions cut 5 bases from V and 6 bases from J, with 11 bases between. CDR3 length equals 13 residues. The CDR3 reads CASSVRRAQPQHF. As DNA, the CDR3 is TGTGCCAGCAGTGTACGTAGGGCTCAGCCCCAGCATTTT.